Listed below are T cell receptor beta chains from one sample, sequenced in a study of blood T cell repertoires in COVID-19. TCRdb's table, derived via immunoSEQ multiplex PCR, lists solely in-frame clones and lacks some. The data show fewer than 200,000 clones, with about 80% seen just once and 8.6% held by the top ten. The specimen sequenced was peripheral blood. These receptors were taken from a woman aged 45 to 65 with active or convalescent COVID-19. CDR3s include the opening cysteine and the closing phenylalanine or tryptophan. Each record gives: CDR3 length, J gene, D gene, clone size, V gene, CDR3 protein, CDR3 DNA. D genes are given only for firm matches. The size entry is marked missing in some rows and otherwise reads once, few, many or a size class.

CDR3 length: 17; J gene: TRBJ1-3; D gene: NA; clone size: NA; V gene: TRBV9; CDR3 protein: CASSPTRTGGSGNTIYF; CDR3 DNA: TGTGCCAGCTCCCCAACCCGAACGGGGGGGAGTGGAAACACCATATATTTT
CDR3 length: 15; J gene: TRBJ1-5; D gene: NA; clone size: NA; V gene: TRBV7-9; CDR3 protein: CASSAGTGVNQPQHF; CDR3 DNA: TGTGCCAGCAGCGCGGGGACGGGTGTCAATCAGCCCCAGCATTTT
CDR3 length: 15; J gene: TRBJ2-3; D gene: TRBD1; clone size: NA; V gene: TRBV2; CDR3 protein: CASTMDRGLGDTQYF; CDR3 DNA: TGTGCCAGCACCATGGACAGGGGGCTTGGAGATACGCAGTATTTT
CDR3 length: 13; J gene: TRBJ1-2; D gene: TRBD1; clone size: NA; V gene: TRBV6-5; CDR3 protein: CASSDRDRGGYTF; CDR3 DNA: TGTGCCAGCAGCGACCGGGACAGGGGCGGCTACACCTTC
CDR3 length: 16; J gene: TRBJ1-6; D gene: NA; clone size: NA; V gene: TRBV7-2; CDR3 protein: CASSRGAGALESPLHF; CDR3 DNA: TGTGCCAGCAGCCGGGGGGCGGGGGCATTGGAATCACCCCTCCACTTT
CDR3 length: 14; J gene: TRBJ1-3; D gene: TRBD1; clone size: NA; V gene: TRBV28; CDR3 protein: CASSPRQGGNTIYF; CDR3 DNA: TGTGCCAGCAGCCCTAGACAGGGAGGAAACACCATATATTTT
CDR3 length: 14; J gene: TRBJ2-3; D gene: TRBD1; clone size: NA; V gene: TRBV6-4; CDR3 protein: CASSLQGPTDTQYF; CDR3 DNA: TGTGCCAGCAGTTTACAGGGGCCGACAGATACGCAGTATTTT
CDR3 length: 16; J gene: TRBJ2-5; D gene: TRBD2; clone size: once; V gene: TRBV5-1; CDR3 protein: CASSLEGSGGEETQYF; CDR3 DNA: TGCGCCAGCAGCTTGGAGGGTAGCGGGGGGGAAGAGACCCAGTACTTC
CDR3 length: 15; J gene: TRBJ2-1; D gene: NA; clone size: once; V gene: TRBV11-3; CDR3 protein: CASSPGVGYYNEQFF; CDR3 DNA: TGTGCCAGCAGCCCGGGGGTAGGGTATTACAATGAGCAGTTCTTC
CDR3 length: 15; J gene: TRBJ2-5; D gene: TRBD2; clone size: NA; V gene: TRBV15; CDR3 protein: CATSRDPTGGETQYF; CDR3 DNA: TGTGCCACCAGCAGAGACCCCACGGGAGGAGAGACCCAGTACTTC
CDR3 length: 13; J gene: TRBJ2-1; D gene: TRBD1; clone size: NA; V gene: TRBV10-3; CDR3 protein: CATEDRADNEQFF; CDR3 DNA: TGTGCCACGGAGGACAGGGCCGACAATGAGCAGTTCTTC
CDR3 length: 17; J gene: TRBJ1-1; D gene: TRBD1; clone size: NA; V gene: TRBV2; CDR3 protein: CASRQGRSRNLNTEAFF; CDR3 DNA: TGTGCCAGCAGACAGGGGCGATCAAGAAACCTGAACACTGAAGCTTTCTTT
CDR3 length: 15; J gene: TRBJ1-5; D gene: NA; clone size: NA; V gene: TRBV7-2; CDR3 protein: CASSLGLNSNQPQHF; CDR3 DNA: TGTGCCAGCAGCTTAGGACTGAACAGCAATCAGCCCCAGCATTTT
CDR3 length: 13; J gene: TRBJ2-1; D gene: NA; clone size: NA; V gene: TRBV2; CDR3 protein: CASTLDSYNEQFF; CDR3 DNA: TGTGCCAGCACTTTGGACAGCTACAATGAGCAGTTCTTC
CDR3 length: 13; J gene: TRBJ2-7; D gene: TRBD1; clone size: NA; V gene: TRBV19; CDR3 protein: CASSRTGFYEQYF; CDR3 DNA: TGTGCCAGTAGTCGGACAGGATTCTACGAGCAGTACTTC
CDR3 length: 13; J gene: TRBJ2-2; D gene: NA; clone size: NA; V gene: TRBV14; CDR3 protein: CASSRQAVGELFF; CDR3 DNA: TGTGCCAGCAGTCGACAGGCCGTCGGGGAGCTGTTTTTT
CDR3 length: 16; J gene: TRBJ2-5; D gene: TRBD2; clone size: NA; V gene: TRBV7-2; CDR3 protein: CASSSRLAGGPETQYF; CDR3 DNA: TGTGCCAGCAGCTCTCGACTAGCGGGAGGGCCTGAGACCCAGTACTTC
CDR3 length: 14; J gene: TRBJ1-2; D gene: NA; clone size: many; V gene: TRBV9; CDR3 protein: CASSVDSGVSGYTF; CDR3 DNA: TGTGCCAGCAGCGTAGACTCAGGGGTTTCTGGCTACACCTTC
CDR3 length: 14; J gene: TRBJ1-5; D gene: NA; clone size: NA; V gene: TRBV15; CDR3 protein: CATSREGGNQPQHF; CDR3 DNA: TGTGCCACCAGCAGAGAAGGGGGCAATCAGCCCCAGCATTTT
CDR3 length: 16; J gene: TRBJ2-2; D gene: TRBD2; clone size: once; V gene: TRBV5-4; CDR3 protein: CASSLWTSGYTGELFF; CDR3 DNA: TGTGCCAGCAGCTTGTGGACTAGCGGGTACACCGGGGAGCTGTTTTTT